These T cell receptor beta chains were read from a single sample in a study of shared clonotypes between healthy human individuals. Sequenced by immunoSEQ multiplex PCR; TCRdb stores in-frame clones only, minus some. The repertoire consists of some 1,100,000 clones, with around three quarters occurring once and the leading ten covering 0.4% to 0.55%. The sample taken for sequencing was memory CD4+ T cells from PBMCs. The receptors shown here come from a man aged 18 to 35 in good health. Some clones in this sample may be carry-over from other donors' samples. Each CDR3 is given with its conserved first and last residue.

j_gene | v_gene | CDR3aa
TRBJ1-3 | TRBV9 | CASSPRRGSGNTIYF
TRBJ2-1 | TRBV28 | CASSMIVVNEQFF
TRBJ2-3 | TRBV7-2 | CASSLPLAGTYTDTQYF
TRBJ1-2 | TRBV28 | CASRSGSNYGYTF
TRBJ2-4 | TRBV27 | CASRILAKNIQYF
TRBJ2-1 | TRBV10-1 | CASSPGTSGRAEQFF
TRBJ2-1 | TRBV18 | CASSPPGTGGNDEQFF
TRBJ2-5 | TRBV15 | CATSRRGGAETQYF
TRBJ1-5 | TRBV5-6 | CASSLLMSSGDDQPQHF
TRBJ1-5 | TRBV18 | CASSLGLGQGGGGSNQPQHF